Listed below are T cell receptor beta chains from one sample, sequenced in a study of radiotherapy plus CTLA-4 blockade in lung cancer. Assay used: immunoSEQ multiplex PCR; TCRdb lists only in-frame clones, some missing. The sample holds 90,000 to 130,000 clones, around 84% seen once. The source was peripheral blood, collected from a patient treated with radiotherapy plus ipilimumab. The receptors shown here come from a human donor with non-small cell lung cancer that progressed on radiotherapy plus ipilimumab. Some clones in this sample may be carry-over from other donors' samples. Both conserved end residues are part of each CDR3. D genes are given only for firm matches. Rows may omit the clone size; those that give it use once, few, many or a size class.

j_gene | d_gene | abundance | v_gene | CDR3aa | CDR3nt
TRBJ2-7 | TRBD1 | - | TRBV7-2 | CASSFTGVFSYEQYF | TGTGCCAGCAGCTTTACAGGGGTTTTCTCCTACGAGCAGTACTTC
TRBJ2-7 | - | - | TRBV15 | CATSRGRSYEQYF | TGTGCCACCAGCAGAGGGAGATCCTACGAGCAGTACTTC
TRBJ1-2 | TRBD1 | - | TRBV2 | CASSGTGFNYGYTF | TGTGCCAGCAGTGGGACAGGGTTTAACTATGGCTACACCTTC
TRBJ2-3 | - | - | TRBV7-6 | CASSLKPFTDTQYF | TGTGCCAGCAGCTTAAAACCCTTCACAGATACGCAGTATTTT
TRBJ2-1 | TRBD2 | - | TRBV5-5 | CASSLSGGAYNEQFF | TGTGCCAGCAGCTTGAGCGGGGGGGCCTACAATGAGCAGTTCTTC
TRBJ1-4 | - | - | TRBV2 | CASSQEGREKLFF | TGTGCCAGCAGCCAGGAGGGGCGGGAAAAACTGTTTTTT
TRBJ2-7 | - | - | TRBV13 | CASSARLVSYEQYF | TGTGCCAGCAGCGCCCGACTGGTCTCCTACGAGCAGTACTTC
TRBJ2-2 | TRBD2 | - | TRBV5-1 | CASKSGDPNTGELFF | TGCGCCAGCAAAAGCGGGGATCCGAACACCGGGGAGCTGTTTTTT
TRBJ1-1 | - | - | TRBV7-2 | CASSPRVSEAFF | TGTGCCAGCAGCCCGCGGGTATCTGAAGCTTTCTTT
TRBJ2-1 | TRBD2 | - | TRBV5-1 | CASSYFAGTSGGVYNEQFF | TGCGCCAGCAGCTACTTCGCCGGGACTAGCGGGGGGGTTTACAATGAGCAGTTCTTC
TRBJ2-2 | - | - | TRBV19 | CASKTSRGTGELFF | TGTGCCAGTAAAACCTCGCGGGGCACCGGGGAGCTGTTTTTT
TRBJ2-4 | TRBD2 | - | TRBV5-8 | CASSAGTSKNIQYF | TGTGCCAGCAGCGCCGGGACTAGCAAAAACATTCAGTACTTC
TRBJ1-1 | - | - | TRBV9 | CASSVTISENTEAFF | TGTGCCAGCAGCGTAACTATCAGCGAGAACACTGAAGCTTTCTTT
TRBJ2-7 | TRBD1 | once | TRBV5-6 | CASSPDRDFYEQYF | TGTGCCAGCAGCCCGGACAGGGACTTCTACGAGCAGTACTTC
TRBJ2-3 | TRBD1 | - | TRBV30 | CAWEQGGADTQYF | TGTGCCTGGGAACAGGGGGGCGCAGATACGCAGTATTTT
TRBJ1-2 | TRBD1 | - | TRBV5-4 | CASSLFDRGKVGGYTF | TGTGCCAGCAGCTTGTTCGACAGGGGGAAGGTGGGTGGCTACACCTTC
TRBJ1-2 | - | - | TRBV20-1 | CSAPPGLGYTF | TGCAGTGCCCCACCAGGGTTAGGCTACACCTTC
TRBJ1-6 | TRBD1 | - | TRBV7-3 | CASSSQDRGHNSPLHF | TGTGCCAGCAGCTCCCAGGACAGGGGGCATAATTCACCCCTCCACTTT
TRBJ1-2 | TRBD1 | few | TRBV5-5 | CASSLTGQGNYGYTF | TGTGCCAGCAGCTTAACGGGACAGGGGAACTATGGCTACACCTTC
TRBJ2-5 | - | once | TRBV18 | CASSRAGETQYF | TGTGCCAGCTCCCGGGCTGGAGAGACCCAGTACTTC
TRBJ2-6 | - | - | TRBV18 | CASSPGYSGANVLTF | TGTGCCAGCTCACCGGGGTACTCTGGGGCCAACGTCCTGACTTTC
TRBJ1-1 | - | - | TRBV29-1 | CSARTVSFEAFF | TGCAGCGCCCGGACAGTGAGTTTTGAAGCTTTCTTT
TRBJ2-7 | - | - | TRBV5-4 | CASSLGLQGVYNEQYF | TGTGCCAGCAGCTTGGGTCTCCAGGGAGTTTATAACGAGCAGTACTTC
TRBJ2-2 | - | - | TRBV11-2 | CASRLGPGSTGELFF | TGTGCCAGCAGGCTAGGGCCGGGCTCCACCGGGGAGCTGTTTTTT
TRBJ2-4 | TRBD2 | - | TRBV14 | CASSRGGIVDIQYF | TGTGCCAGCAGCCGGGGAGGGATTGTCGACATTCAGTACTTC
TRBJ2-7 | TRBD1 | - | TRBV11-2 | CASSTYRGPAHEQYF | TGTGCCAGCAGTACCTACAGGGGGCCTGCACACGAGCAGTACTTC
TRBJ2-5 | TRBD2 | - | TRBV4-1 | CASSQGSLAGDPSPQYF | TGCGCCAGCAGCCAAGGAAGTCTAGCGGGGGACCCTTCTCCCCAGTACTTC
TRBJ1-4 | - | - | TRBV9 | CASSARAGGLDEKLFF | TGTGCCAGCAGCGCGAGGGCGGGGGGACTGGATGAAAAACTGTTTTTT
TRBJ2-3 | - | - | TRBV12-5 | CASGLGGVDTDTQYF | TGTGCTAGTGGTTTAGGCGGGGTTGACACAGATACGCAGTATTTT